This TCR beta chain was identified during a study of cytomegalovirus exposure and HLA in healthy donors. The V and J ends lost 3 bases and 2 bases respectively, with 13 bases between them. The CDR3 has 15 amino acids. CDR1 is KGHSH, CDR2 LQKENI, per germline. Sequenced by immunoSEQ multiplex PCR; TCRdb stores in-frame clones only, minus some. Of about 98,000 clones listed, over 85% are singletons. Sequenced: PBMCs. The chain couples TRBV18 to TRBJ1-1, with D tentatively TRBD1 (5 bases). This clonotype originated in a woman between 18 and 29 years old in good health and CMV-seronegative. In nucleotides, the CDR3 is TGTGCCAGCTCACCCGCAGGGATGGCCAACACTGAAGCTTTCTTT. Translating gives CASSPAGMANTEAFF.